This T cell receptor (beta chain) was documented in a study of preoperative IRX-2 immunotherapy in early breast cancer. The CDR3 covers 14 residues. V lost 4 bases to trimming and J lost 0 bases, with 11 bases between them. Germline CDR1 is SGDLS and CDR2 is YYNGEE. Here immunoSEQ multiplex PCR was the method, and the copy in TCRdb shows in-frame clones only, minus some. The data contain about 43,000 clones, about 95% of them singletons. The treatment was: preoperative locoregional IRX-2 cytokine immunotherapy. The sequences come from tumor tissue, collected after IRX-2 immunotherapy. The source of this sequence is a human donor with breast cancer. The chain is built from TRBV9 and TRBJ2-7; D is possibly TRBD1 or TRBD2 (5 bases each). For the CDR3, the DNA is TGTGCCAGCAGCTTCGGGACCGTCTCCTACGAGCAGTACTTC. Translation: CASSFGTVSYEQYF.